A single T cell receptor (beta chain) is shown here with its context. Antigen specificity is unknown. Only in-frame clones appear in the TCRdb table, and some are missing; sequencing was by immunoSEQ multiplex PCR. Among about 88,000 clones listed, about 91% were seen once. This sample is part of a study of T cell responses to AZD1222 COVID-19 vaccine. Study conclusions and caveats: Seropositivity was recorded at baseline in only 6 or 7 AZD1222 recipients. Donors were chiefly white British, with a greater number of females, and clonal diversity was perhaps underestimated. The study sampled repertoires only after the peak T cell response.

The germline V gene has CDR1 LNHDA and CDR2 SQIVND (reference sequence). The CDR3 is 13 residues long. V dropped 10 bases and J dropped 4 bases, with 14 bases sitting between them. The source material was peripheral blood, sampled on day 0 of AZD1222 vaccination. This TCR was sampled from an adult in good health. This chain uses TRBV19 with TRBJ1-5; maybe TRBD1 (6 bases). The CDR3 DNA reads TGTGCCACCCCCCGGGACAATAATCAGCCCCAGCATTTT. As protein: CATPRDNNQPQHF.